The clone carrying this T cell receptor (beta chain) was detected many times. Its matching antigen is unknown. Molecular barcoded adaptors covering alpha/delta and beta/gamma chains were used on approximately 440 ng RNA. Each CDR3 protein is one row after TCRdb ran MiXCR on the reads. The sample contains approximately 61,000 distinct CDR3 sequences, approximately 19% of which appear only once. The germline V and J ends were trimmed by 2 bases and 10 bases, with 9 bases remaining between them. CDR3 size: 13 residues. CDR1 and CDR2 (germline): SGHTA, FQGNSA. The sample belongs to a study of read filtering for tumor transcriptome and immune sequencing. Turning to the study itself: R-ISS stage counts were 8 for I, approximately 15 for II, 7 for III. Study-wide findings and caveats: The CD138-negative fraction was mixed bone marrow immune cells, not pure T cells.

This TCR was sampled from a donor aged 40 or older with multiple myeloma. The specimen was a population of CD138-negative cells sorted from bone marrow. The rearrangement joins TRBV7-2 to TRBJ1-6, with D unclear. Written as DNA, the CDR3 is TGTGCCAGCAGCTTACTGGGCCCGTCACCCCTCCACTTT. This encodes CASSLLGPSPLHF. Looking up the rest from reference TRBV7-2 and TRBJ1-6 gives the full variable domain: GAGVSQSPSNKVTEKGKDVELRCDPISGHTALYWYRQSLGQGLEFLIYFQGNSAPDKSGLPSDRFSAERTGGSVSTLTIQRTQQEDSAVYLCASSLLGPSPLHFGNGTRLTVT.